What follows are 17 T cell receptor beta chains derived from one specimen sequenced in a study of T cell changes during pregnancy in multiple sclerosis. Here immunoSEQ multiplex PCR was the method, and the copy in TCRdb shows in-frame clones only, minus some. Here the sample spans approximately 63,000 clones, around 94% being singletons. Material: peripheral blood, obtained in the third trimester of pregnancy. The source of these receptors is a female donor in good health, enrolled as a control in a pregnancy study.

The gene calls are TRBV28 and TRBJ2-7; TRBD2 aligns across 7 bases. From germline, CDR1 is MDHEN and CDR2 SYDVKM. Trimming at V came to 4 bases and at J to 4 bases, leaving 10 bases not matched to a gene. CDR3 length: 15 residues. The DNA for the CDR3 is TGTGCCAGCAGTTCCCCCTGGGGAGGGGCTTACGAGCAGTACTTC. Amino acid sequence: CASSSPWGGAYEQYF.

V gene TRBV5-6 combines with J gene TRBJ2-7, with D possibly TRBD2 on 6 matching bases. Germline V gene data show CDR1 as SGHDT and CDR2 as YYEEEE. The length of the CDR3 is 14 residues. With 0 bases removed from V and 2 bases from J, the gap between germline ends came to 9 bases. The CDR3 bases are TGTGCCAGCAGCTTGGGCGGGGAGCCCTACGAGCAGTACTTC. Protein sequence: CASSLGGEPYEQYF. Full variable domain (rest looked up from reference TRBV5-6 and TRBJ2-7): DAGVTQSPTHLIKTRGQQVTLRCSPKSGHDTVSWYQQALGQGPQFIFQYYEEEERQRGNFPDRFSGHQFPNYSSELNVNALLLGDSALYLCASSLGGEPYEQYFGPGTRLTVT.

V gene TRBV6-4 combines with J gene TRBJ2-1, with D maybe TRBD1 (5 bases). The germline V and J ends were trimmed by 0 bases and 4 bases, with 10 bases remaining between them. Germline V gives CDR1 MRHNA, CDR2 SNTAGT. The CDR3 totals 15 residues. In DNA form, the CDR3 reads TGTGCCAGCAGTGACTCGTGGCAGGGATACAATGAGCAGTTCTTC. Translated, it gives CASSDSWQGYNEQFF.

The genes are TRBV19 and TRBJ1-3; D ambiguous. The V gene's germline CDR1 is LNHDA and CDR2 SQIVND (reference sequence). The CDR3 covers 17 residues. The ends were cut back, 4 bases at V and 2 bases at J, with 18 bases in the middle. Written as DNA, the CDR3 is TGTGCCAGTAGTAGGCTGGCAGGCTTAAAGGCTGGAAACACCATATATTTT. Amino acids: CASSRLAGLKAGNTIYF.

This chain connects TRBV29-1 to TRBJ2-3, with TRBD2 matching 13 bases. Germline loops: CDR1 SQVTM, CDR2 ANQGSEA. V lost 4 bases and J lost 4; bases outside the gene matches: 2. The CDR3 spans 14 residues. The CDR3: CSVGLAGGADTQYF. The CDR3 DNA sequence: TGCAGCGTTGGACTAGCGGGAGGCGCAGATACGCAGTATTTT.

This clone is a singleton in its sample. The chain links TRBV7-9 to TRBJ1-4, with a weak D call TRBD1 (6 bases). V was trimmed by 6 bases and J by 2 bases, leaving 13 bases between them. The CDR3 totals 15 residues. Germline V lookup: CDR1 SEHNR, CDR2 FQNEAQ (reference sequence). CDR3 in DNA: TGTGCCAGCAGTTTCCTACAGGGTACTAATGAAAAACTGTTTTTT. Protein: CASSFLQGTNEKLFF.

V and J are TRBV27 and TRBJ1-2; the match to TRBD1 covers 12 bases. This CDR3 is 16 amino acids long. Germline V gives CDR1 MNHEY, CDR2 SMNVEV (reference sequence). The V gene end was trimmed by 4 bases and the J gene end by 7 bases; junction bases not matched to a gene: 10. The CDR3 nucleotides read TGTGCCAGCAGTTCGGCCGGGACAGGGGGCTTCGGTGGCTACACCTTC. Its translation: CASSSAGTGGFGGYTF.

The DNA for the CDR3 is TGTGCCAGCAGACAGCTCTCCTACAATGAGCAGTTCTTC. This encodes CASRQLSYNEQFF. The chain has TRBV6-5 and TRBJ2-1, with D unresolved. Per the germline V gene, CDR1 is MNHEY and CDR2 is SVGAGI. V was shortened by 6 bases and J by 0 bases, with 6 bases between the two germline ends. The CDR3 contains 13 residues.

J is TRBJ2-7 and V is TRBV6-5; tentatively, D is TRBD1 (6 bases). Deletions cut 5 bases from V and 2 bases from J, with 16 bases between. The CDR3 has 15 residues. Germline V gene lookup returns CDR1 MNHEY and CDR2 SVGAGI. This CDR3 is CASSITGLSPYEQYF. CDR3 nucleotide sequence: TGTGCCAGCAGTATCACAGGGCTCTCCCCCTACGAGCAGTACTTC.

Only one count was recorded for this clone. The gene calls are TRBV19 and TRBJ2-7; the match to TRBD2 covers 9 bases. The CDR3 sequence is 16 residues long. CDR1 is LNHDA, CDR2 SQIVND, per germline (reference sequence). The J segment lost 0 bases and the V segment lost 5 bases, leaving 8 bases of the junction unmatched. The CDR3 DNA reads as TGTGCCAGTAGTCCCCTAGCGGGATGGAGCTCCTACGAGCAGTACTTC. It yields the protein CASSPLAGWSSYEQYF.

The J gene is TRBJ1-1, the V gene TRBV6-1; possible D gene TRBD1, 5 bases. Trimming took off 5 bases at V and 5 bases at J, with 9 bases between the two ends. Germline V gives CDR1 MNHNS, CDR2 SASEGT. The CDR3 runs to 12 residues. CDR3 DNA: TGTGCCAGCAGTCATAAGGGGACTGAAGCTTTCTTT. This encodes CASSHKGTEAFF.

CDR3 in DNA: TGTGCCAGCAGTCACGGAACAGGCGTCTCTGGAAACACCATATATTTT. It codes for CASSHGTGVSGNTIYF. The chain links TRBV6-6 to TRBJ1-3, with TRBD1 as a possible D gene (5 bases). Trimming took off 5 bases at V and 0 bases at J, with 14 bases between the two ends. CDR1 MNHNY and CDR2 SVGAGI come from the germline V gene (reference sequence). The length of the CDR3 is 16 residues.

As regards this clone: It is likely a read error: a sequence one base away is far more abundant. V and J are TRBV5-6 and TRBJ1-1, with no clear D. This CDR3 region has 13 residues. From germline, CDR1 is SGHDT and CDR2 YYEEEE. Deletions cut 0 bases from V and 1 base from J, with 4 bases between. CDR3 sequence reads: CASSLAGNTEAFF. The CDR3, as DNA: TGTGCCAGCAGCTTGGCAGGGAACACTGAAGCTTTCTTT.

The chain recombines TRBV20-1 with TRBJ2-7, with TRBD2 identical over 7 bases. With V trimmed by 7 bases and J by 7 bases, 4 bases remained unmatched. This CDR3 is 10 amino acids long. Germline-derived CDR1 and CDR2 are DFQATT and SNEGSKA (reference sequence). In nucleotides, the CDR3 is TGCAGTGGCGGGGGTGTTGAGCAGTACTTC. Amino acids: CSGGGVEQYF.

V gene TRBV9 combines with J gene TRBJ2-3; D is perhaps TRBD1 (6 bases). The germline V and J ends were trimmed by 4 bases and 3 bases, with 15 bases remaining between them. CDR3 size: 15 residues. Germline V lookup: CDR1 SGDLS, CDR2 YYNGEE. This CDR3 reads CASSQEGVLTDTQYF. The CDR3 DNA sequence: TGTGCCAGCAGCCAAGAGGGGGTTTTGACAGATACGCAGTATTTT.

The V call is TRBV2, the J call TRBJ2-1, with 8 positions matching TRBD2. Germline trimming cut 6 bases from V and 6 bases from J; bases unmatched to any gene: 13. The germline V gene encodes CDR1 SNHLY and CDR2 FYNNEI. The CDR3 has 16 amino acids. The CDR3 is CASRAHPGTRTNEQFF. The CDR3 DNA follows: TGTGCCAGCAGAGCTCACCCCGGGACTAGAACCAATGAGCAGTTCTTC.

This chain joins TRBV19 and TRBJ2-5, with 9 bases aligning to TRBD1. The CDR3 has 14 residues. Looked up from germline, CDR1 is LNHDA and CDR2 is SQIVND (reference sequence). With 5 bases clipped from V and 5 bases from J, the junction kept 6 bases outside the gene matches. The CDR3 loop is CASSVGQGTETQYF. The DNA of the CDR3 is TGTGCCAGTAGTGTCGGACAGGGGACCGAGACCCAGTACTTC.